Listed below are T cell receptor beta chains from one sample, sequenced in a study of identical twins. TCRdb used MiXCR to reprocess the 5' RACE reads, holding one entry per CDR3 protein. This table has more than 600,000 distinct CDR3 sequences, about 20% appearing once. These data were also reused for a study on T cells expressing NK-cell markers.

The material sequenced was PBMCs. The receptors shown here come from a woman between 18 and 30 years old in good health. Both conserved end residues are part of each CDR3.

v_call cdr3_aa
TRBV7-2 CASSPASGREGEQFF
TRBV5-5 CASSWEPGRSAYEQYF
TRBV12-3/TRBV12-4 CASRRREEAFF
TRBV5-1 CASSLDPTNYGYTF
TRBV24-1 CATSGTSGGQETQYF
TRBV20-1 CSATDRDSTEAFF
TRBV4-3 CASSQDLGDNEQFF
TRBV5-6 CASSLGVKEAQYF
TRBV18 CASSPGGWGNQPQHF
TRBV29-1 CSEAGGRSYNEQFF
TRBV7-2 CASSFPGTGRNEQYF
TRBV15 CATSTTYTEAFF
TRBV5-1 CASSFFGAREQYF
TRBV6-1 CASRPTSTNEKLFF
TRBV10-3 CAISLEGDEQYF
TRBV7-2 CASSRGTSSPLHF
TRBV7-9 CARSSEETDTQYF
TRBV9 CASSVEAGMETQYF
TRBV4-3 CASSQDPGTDTQYF
TRBV6-5 CASSSPYYGYTF
TRBV6-2/TRBV6-3 CASRSRRAINEKLFF
TRBV9 CASRKYEQYF
TRBV7-6 CASSLEGRFSYEQYF
TRBV5-1 CASSLPLLAGGGAKNIQYF
TRBV20-1 CSARTPGLKRETQYF